These 5 T cell receptor beta chains share one sample of origin, sequenced in a study of cytomegalovirus exposure and HLA in healthy donors. The PCR ran on 60 Vbeta and 13 Jbeta primers. Data came from immunoSEQ multiplex PCR; TCRdb stores just in-frame clones and leaves some out. The sample lists more than 20,000 clones, around 70% occurring once. What was sequenced was PBMCs. These receptors all come from a woman aged 45 to 65 in good health and CMV-seronegative.

The chain carries TRBV5-1 and TRBJ2-5; a weak D match, TRBD2 (6 bases). The CDR3 contains 14 residues. CDR1 and CDR2 (germline): SGHRS, YFSETQ. Trimming cost V 2 bases and J 2 bases, with 10 bases left between them. CDR3 nucleotides: TGCGCCAGCAGCTTTCTCGGGACTCAAGAGACCCAGTACTTC. This sequence encodes CASSFLGTQETQYF.

The chain uses TRBV25-1 and TRBJ2-7; the match to TRBD1 covers 7 bases. CDR3 length: 13 amino acids. The germline V gene encodes CDR1 MGHDK and CDR2 SYGVNS. V trimming: 4 bases; J trimming: 3 bases; junction bases outside the gene matches: 3. CDR3 loop: CASSGQGGYEQYF. CDR3 nucleotide sequence: TGTGCCAGCAGTGGACAGGGCGGCTACGAGCAGTACTTC.

V is TRBV4-1 and J is TRBJ2-5; possibly TRBD2 for D (6 bases). V was shortened by 1 base and J by 4 bases, with 16 bases between the two germline ends. Germline V gives CDR1 MGHRA, CDR2 YSYEKL. The CDR3 contains 16 residues. CDR3 nucleotides: TGCGCCAGCAGCCAAGGGGCAAGGCGGGGTGGAGAGACCCAGTACTTC. Its protein product is CASSQGARRGGETQYF.

The sample holds a few counts of this clone. The chain uses TRBV29-1 and TRBJ1-5, with TRBD1 as a possible D gene (5 bases). This CDR3 contains 13 residues. The ends were cut back, 4 bases at V and 0 bases at J, with 7 bases in the middle. Germline CDR1 reads SQVTM; CDR2 reads ANQGSEA. Here the CDR3 reads CSVGDYSNQPQHF. The CDR3 bases are TGCAGCGTTGGGGACTATAGCAATCAGCCCCAGCATTTT. Variable domain in full (rest from reference TRBV29-1 and TRBJ1-5): SAVISQKPSRDICQRGTSLTIQCQVDSQVTMMFWYRQQPGQSLTLIATANQGSEATYESGFVIDKFPISRPNLTFSTLTVSNMSPEDSSIYLCSVGDYSNQPQHFGDGTRLSIL.

This clone has more than one count but fewer than ten. The rearrangement joins TRBV2 to TRBJ1-5; 10 bases line up with TRBD1. J was trimmed by 4 bases and V by 0 bases; bases with no gene match: 3. Germline lookup yields CDR1 SNHLY and CDR2 FYNNEI. The CDR3 loop spans 16 amino acids. The CDR3 protein is CASSEALGQGNQPQHF. The CDR3 DNA sequence: TGTGCCAGCAGTGAAGCGCTGGGACAGGGGAATCAGCCCCAGCATTTT.